This T cell receptor (beta chain) emerged from a study of blood T cell repertoires in COVID-19. Overall study context: The samples span acute and convalescent COVID-19 from the United States, Italy and Spain.

In the original processing: Estimates of nucleated cell counts were drawn from the amplification of reference gene primers. Data came from immunoSEQ multiplex PCR; TCRdb stores just in-frame clones and leaves some out. That table supplies the V and J calls and clone size; D and trimming were determined from the DNA. The table records some 200,000 clones, 70% to 90% of them present only once. The CDR3 runs 14 residues. From germline, CDR1 is KGHSH and CDR2 LQKENI. With 1 base removed from V and 4 bases from J, the gap between germline ends came to 10 bases. The sequence came from a man aged 45-65 years who had recovered from COVID-19. The sequencing input was peripheral blood. The rearrangement uses TRBV18 and TRBJ1-2, with D unresolved. The CDR3 DNA reads as TGTGCCAGCTCACCACTTGACGGAGCCTATGGCTACACCTTC. This encodes CASSPLDGAYGYTF.